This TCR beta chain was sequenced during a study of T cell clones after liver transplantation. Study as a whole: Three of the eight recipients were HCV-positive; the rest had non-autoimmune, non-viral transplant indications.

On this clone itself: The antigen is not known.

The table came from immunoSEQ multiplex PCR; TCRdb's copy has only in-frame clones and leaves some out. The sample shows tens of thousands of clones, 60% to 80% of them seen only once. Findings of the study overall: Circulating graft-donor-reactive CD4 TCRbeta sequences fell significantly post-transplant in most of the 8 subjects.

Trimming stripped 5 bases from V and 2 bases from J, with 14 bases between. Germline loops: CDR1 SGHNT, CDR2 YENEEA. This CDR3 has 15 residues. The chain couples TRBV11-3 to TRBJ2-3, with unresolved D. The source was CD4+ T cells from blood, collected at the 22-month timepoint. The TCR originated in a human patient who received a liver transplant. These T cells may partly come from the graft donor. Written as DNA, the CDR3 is TGTGCCAGCAGCCCTGGGTCCGTGAACACAGATACGCAGTATTTT. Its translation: CASSPGSVNTDTQYF.